The source of this T cell receptor (beta chain) is a study of Graves' ophthalmopathy and Graves' hyperthyroidism. Study overall: Absence of ophthalmopathy within 18 months of follow-up defined stable hyperthyroidism.

The germline CDR1 and CDR2 sequences are MNHEY and SVGAGI. V was clipped by 2 bases and J by 0 bases, with 10 bases between them. This CDR3 spans 16 amino acids. TCR beta CDR3 amplification used RNA transcripts. An initial RT-PCR round employing HTBI primers preceded a second-round multiplex PCR. In TCRdb, the multiplex PCR reads were re-called with MiXCR into one record per CDR3 protein. The sample contains over a million distinct CDR3 sequences, about two fifths of which appear only once. This clonotype has a handful of counts. What it binds is not known. Enrolled hyperthyroidism patients had a new diagnosis, a duration under 2 months, and an age of 18 to 65. Patients were excluded if they had other autoimmune diseases or uncontrolled infections, and likewise if pregnancy or lactation applied. Study-level findings and limits: Most clonotypes expanded in thyroid above 0.001 frequency were present in blood too.

The sequenced sample consisted of peripheral blood or thyroid tissue (not recorded which). V gene TRBV6-5 combines with J gene TRBJ1-4; D uncertain. The receptor was derived from an adult man with Graves' hyperthyroidism. CDR3 loop: CASSYLRPATNEKLFF. The CDR3 DNA reads TGTGCCAGCAGTTACCTCCGACCGGCAACTAATGAAAAACTGTTTTTT.